This entry is about one T cell receptor (beta chain). Antigen unknown. TCR beta libraries were prepared from cDNA with unique molecular identifiers. In TCRdb, the PCR reads were re-called with MiXCR into one record per CDR3 protein. The table records some 800,000 distinct CDR3 sequences, roughly 50% of them present only once. The data belong to a study of post-analysis software for immune sequencing data. General observations from the study: In patients, five TRBV segments were more frequent than in controls, with TRBV5-6, TRBV5-1 and TRBV20-1 among them. Multiple sclerosis patients had significantly lower normalized Chao1 diversity than controls.

This CDR3 comprises 13 residues. The V gene's germline CDR1 is DFQATT and CDR2 SNEGSKA (reference sequence). V lost 6 bases to trimming and J lost 8 bases; unmatched junction nucleotides: 10. The chain recombines TRBV20-1 with TRBJ2-3, with 8 bases that match TRBD2. This clonotype was obtained from a girl aged 5 to 17 with multiple sclerosis. The sequenced material came from blood. The CDR3 sequence: CSAGTRAGSTQYF. CDR3 nucleotides: TGCAGTGCCGGGACTAGGGCAGGGAGTACGCAGTATTTT.